The present T cell receptor (beta chain) was sequenced within a study of CD8 T cells in ankylosing spondylitis. Broader study findings: Peripheral blood held disease-linked clones only at relatively low frequency, and these were CD8+. It was reported that disease-linked clones were significantly enriched in matched ankylosing spondylitis synovial fluid. Among TCR beta sequences, a motif of roughly 8 highly homologous variants appeared characteristic of ankylosing spondylitis blood.

One entry per CDR3 protein, called by TCRdb with MiXCR from the 5' RACE reads. The sample carries some 100,000 distinct CDR3 sequences, about 8.6% recorded once. The trim removed 7 bases at V and 0 bases at J, leaving 19 bases unmatched. There are 19 residues in the CDR3. Germline CDR1 reads ENHRY; CDR2 reads SYGVKD. This clonotype showed up many times. The antigen remains unidentified. The receptor's source is a male donor with ankylosing spondylitis or in good health (not recorded which). Sequenced sample: blood, either unsorted or a sorted T cell fraction (not recorded which). V and J are TRBV10-3 and TRBJ2-7; 9 bases map to TRBD1. The CDR3 DNA reads as TGTGCCATCATATTTTCTGGGACAGGGCCCTTTAATCCCTCCTACGAGCAGTACTTC. This codes for CAIIFSGTGPFNPSYEQYF.